Listed here are 7 T cell receptor beta chains from one sample, sequenced in a study of T-cell memory formation after mild COVID-19. TCRdb reprocessed the 5' RACE reads via MiXCR and lists one record per CDR3 protein. The sample shows around 440,000 distinct CDR3 sequences, 15% to 20% of them seen only once. The sample consisted of PBMCs or a T cell subset sorted from them (not recorded which). The receptors shown here come from an adult woman who had mild COVID-19 (a few samples of this study predate the infection). Cell type and time point are not known.

This clonotype came up a few times. The chain has TRBV6-2 or TRBV6-3 and TRBJ1-1; no clear D gene. The germline V gene has CDR1 MNHEY and CDR2 SVGEGT. The ends were cut back, 0 bases at V and 2 bases at J, with 4 bases in the middle. There are 13 residues in the CDR3. The CDR3 here is CASSYSDNTEAFF. CDR3 nucleotide sequence: TGTGCCAGCAGTTACTCGGACAACACTGAAGCTTTCTTT.

V is TRBV5-1 and J is TRBJ2-7, with TRBD1 as a possible D gene (5 bases). The CDR3 length is 14 residues. Germline V gives CDR1 SGHRS, CDR2 YFSETQ. Trimming stripped 0 bases from V and 1 base from J, with 8 bases between. The CDR3 sequence is CASSLADRSYEQYF. The CDR3 bases are TGCGCCAGCAGCTTGGCCGACAGATCCTACGAGCAGTACTTC. Full variable domain (outside the CDR3, taken from reference TRBV5-1 and TRBJ2-7): KAGVTQTPRYLIKTRGQQVTLSCSPISGHRSVSWYQQTPGQGLQFLFEYFSETQRNKGNFPGRFSGRQFSNSRSEMNVSTLELGDSALYLCASSLADRSYEQYFGPGTRLTVT.

The chain links TRBV15 to TRBJ2-1; TRBD2 aligns across 10 bases. CDR1 and CDR2 (germline): LNHNV, YYDKDF (reference sequence). The CDR3 runs to 16 residues. V shed 5 bases, J shed 7 bases, and the junction held 11 bases outside the gene matches. The CDR3 nucleotides are TGTGCCACCAGCCCCCGTAGCGGGGGGACTTCGAATGAGCAGTTCTTC. This translates into CATSPRSGGTSNEQFF.

The count of this clonotype is one. The rearrangement uses TRBV15 and TRBJ2-3, with 13 bases matching TRBD2. The CDR3 loop spans 15 amino acids. The germline V gene has CDR1 LNHNV and CDR2 YYDKDF (reference sequence). V trimming: 3 bases; J trimming: 8 bases; junction bases outside the gene matches: 5. CDR3 nucleotide sequence: TGTGCCACCAGCAGCGGGACTAGCGGGAAGGTTACGCAGTATTTT. Its translation is CATSSGTSGKVTQYF. The full variable domain, completed using reference TRBV15 and TRBJ2-3, is DAMVIQNPRYQVTQFGKPVTLSCSQTLNHNVMYWYQQKSSQAPKLLFHYYDKDFNNEADTPDNFQSRRPNTSFCFLDIRSPGLGDTAMYLCATSSGTSGKVTQYFGPGTRLTVL.

This clonotype was seen a single time. V usage is TRBV14 and J usage is TRBJ2-5, with 7 positions matching TRBD2. From germline, CDR1 is SGHDN and CDR2 FVKESK. The CDR3 is made up of 15 amino acids. The J segment lost 2 bases and the V segment lost 3 bases, leaving 6 bases of the junction unmatched. The CDR3 sequence is CASSHPRDYQETQYF. The CDR3 nucleotides read TGTGCCAGCAGCCACCCTCGGGACTATCAAGAGACCCAGTACTTC.

This sequence joins TRBV25-1 and TRBJ2-1; D not certain. Trimming took 6 bases from V and 5 from J, leaving 11 bases between them. This CDR3 contains 13 residues. The germline gives CDR1 MGHDK, CDR2 SYGVNS. CDR3 DNA: TGTGCCAGCAGCTGGACGGCAGACAATGAGCAGTTCTTC. It translates to CASSWTADNEQFF.

This clonotype was seen only a few times. The chain employs TRBV4-1 and TRBJ2-7; possibly TRBD1 for D (6 bases). Between the trimmed V and J ends, which lost 4 bases and 2 bases, there was a span of 12 bases. This CDR3 contains 14 residues. CDR1 and CDR2 from the germline V gene are MGHRA and YSYEKL. CDR3 nucleotides: TGCGCCAGCAGCCCGCGGACAGAAACCTACGAGCAGTACTTC. Protein sequence: CASSPRTETYEQYF.